The rows below give T cell receptor beta chains drawn from one sample of a study of T cells in localized non-small cell lung cancer. The method was immunoSEQ multiplex PCR; TCRdb's version includes in-frame clones alone and lacks a portion of them. The sample lists roughly 72,000 clones, 70% to 90% occurring once. This sample comprised peripheral blood, obtained before any cancer treatment. The receptors derive from an older female donor with stage I lung adenocarcinoma. Each CDR3 is given with its conserved first and last residue. The order of the fields is CDR3 protein, CDR3 DNA, J gene, V gene, D gene, clone size. A D gene is named only where the DNA matches it firmly. Clone size appears in some rows only: once, few, many, or a class for an expanded clone.

CASSLDGGYYGYTF,TGTGCCAGCAGCTTAGATGGGGGTTACTATGGCTACACCTTC,TRBJ1-2,TRBV11-2,-,few
CASSVSGGSEAFF,TGTGCCAGCAGCGTAAGCGGGGGCTCTGAAGCTTTCTTT,TRBJ1-1,TRBV13,-,few
CASSRAGSGPYEQYF,TGTGCCAGCAGCCGCGCCGGGAGTGGGCCCTACGAGCAGTACTTC,TRBJ2-7,TRBV28,-,-
CSVGDSLYYEQYF,TGCAGCGTGGGGGACAGCCTATACTACGAGCAGTACTTC,TRBJ2-7,TRBV29-1,TRBD1,-
CASSLDLGSNEQFF,TGCGCCAGCAGCTTGGATCTGGGTTCCAATGAGCAGTTCTTC,TRBJ2-1,TRBV5-1,-,-
CASSYRDRRGYGYTF,TGTGCCAGCAGTTACCGGGACAGGCGGGGCTATGGCTACACCTTC,TRBJ1-2,TRBV6-5,TRBD1,once
CASRGPERGTQYF,TGTGCCAGCAGGGGACCGGAGAGGGGGACCCAGTACTTC,TRBJ2-5,TRBV7-9,-,-
CASSLGPAGVVYGYTF,TGTGCCAGCAGCTTAGGTCCGGCAGGGGTGGTGTATGGCTACACCTTC,TRBJ1-2,TRBV7-9,-,-
CASSSGTYTTEAFF,TGTGCCAGCAGCTCCGGGACTTATACCACTGAAGCTTTCTTT,TRBJ1-1,TRBV27,-,few
CASSTLYPPVGGSSTDTQYF,TGTGCCAGTAGTACGCTATATCCTCCCGTGGGCGGTTCTAGCACAGATACGCAGTATTTT,TRBJ2-3,TRBV19,-,-
CASRERVLNTEAFF,TGTGCCAGCAGGGAGAGAGTACTGAACACTGAAGCTTTCTTT,TRBJ1-1,TRBV6-1,-,once
CASSSSTALNTEAFF,TGTGCCAGCAGTTCGTCGACAGCGTTGAACACTGAAGCTTTCTTT,TRBJ1-1,TRBV6-5,-,-